This TCR beta chain was identified during a study of blood T cell repertoires in COVID-19. The method was immunoSEQ multiplex PCR; TCRdb's version includes in-frame clones alone and lacks a portion of them. The sample lists 210,000 or so clones; less than 85% were seen once. CDR1 is MGHDK, CDR2 SYGVNS, per germline. Trimming took off 6 bases at V and 6 bases at J, with 11 bases between the two ends. The CDR3 has 13 amino acids. Sequenced: PBMCs or T cells enriched from blood (not recorded which). The sequence derives from a man in his sixties who had recovered from COVID-19. This chain uses TRBV25-1 with TRBJ2-2; the D gene is possibly TRBD1 (6 bases). The CDR3 spells CASRPQGAGELFF. CDR3 bases: TGTGCCAGCAGACCACAGGGCGCCGGGGAGCTGTTTTTT.